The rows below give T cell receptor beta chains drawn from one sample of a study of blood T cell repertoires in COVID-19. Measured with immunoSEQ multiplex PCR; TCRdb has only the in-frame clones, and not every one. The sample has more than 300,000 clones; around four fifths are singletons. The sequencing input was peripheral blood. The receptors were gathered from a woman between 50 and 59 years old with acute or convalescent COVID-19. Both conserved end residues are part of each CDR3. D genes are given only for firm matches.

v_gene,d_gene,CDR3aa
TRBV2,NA,CVSGKNGGAETQYF
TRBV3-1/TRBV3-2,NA,CASSQDLSTDTQYF
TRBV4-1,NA,CASSQSRGVTGELFF
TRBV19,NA,CASSGSGELFF
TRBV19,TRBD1,CASSPHTGGNQPQHF
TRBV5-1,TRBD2,CASSLIAGGQAEQFF
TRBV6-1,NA,CASSELSGYSNQPQHF
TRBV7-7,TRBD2,CASSLGLSGGETQYF
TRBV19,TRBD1,CASSIVRTGLSGANVLTF
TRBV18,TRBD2,CASSRLAGEETQYF
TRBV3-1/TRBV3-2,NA,CASSQDLGQPQHF
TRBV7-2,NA,CASSSDRWAYEQYF
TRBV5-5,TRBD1,CASSSTGAEKLFF
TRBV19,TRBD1,CASRPQGAQGNTIYF
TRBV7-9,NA,CASSPPRAEVGGYTF
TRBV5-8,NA,CASSLRGGYEQYF
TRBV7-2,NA,CASSLGRRGNFMNTEAFF
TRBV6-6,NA,CASRSSTGNTIYF
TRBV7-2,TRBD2,CASSLTSGREETQYF
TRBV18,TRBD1,CASSPGDRENGYTF
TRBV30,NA,CAWSVLNTEAFF
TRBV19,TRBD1,CASSIQGDGEKLFF
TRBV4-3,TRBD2,CASSQLLAGMYNEQFF
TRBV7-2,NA,CASSPREWADEKLFF
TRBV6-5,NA,CASSYYSGQETQYF
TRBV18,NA,CASSPQRGTDTQYF
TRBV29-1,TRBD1,CSASVGTGPDTQYF
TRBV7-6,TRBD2,CASSSTGTSGMLLDEQFF
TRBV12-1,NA,CASSFDLFVHRGPISNEQFF
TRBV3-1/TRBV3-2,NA,CASSPFEGNTEAFF
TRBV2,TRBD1,CASTGGNYGYTF
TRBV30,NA,CAWSSPGGGNQPQHF
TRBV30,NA,CAWSLLHDTQYF
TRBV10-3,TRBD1,CAIRYDRGNTEAFF
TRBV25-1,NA,CASSEVGMTRHEQFF
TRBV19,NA,CASSRWGDPRNTEAFF
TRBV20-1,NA,CSALDHEKLFF
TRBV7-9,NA,CASSLSLAETYNEQFF
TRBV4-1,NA,CASSQGLQGATGELFF
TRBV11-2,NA,CASSDTGSWADTQYF
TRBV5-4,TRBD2,CASSPGTSGRGYEQYF
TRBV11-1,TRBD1,CASSHYGTGEEKLFF
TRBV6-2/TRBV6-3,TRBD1,CASSYLTGKGNTEAFF
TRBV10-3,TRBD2,CAIMREGLNEQFF
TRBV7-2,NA,CASSSNRDSPLHF
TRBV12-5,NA,CASGLVQGNTGELFF
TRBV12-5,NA,CASGLVKQSNSPLHF
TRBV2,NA,CASSDRGTQQETQYF
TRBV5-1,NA,CASSLESGLNTGELFF
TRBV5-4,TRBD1,CASSWGGQALGYTF
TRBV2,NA,CASSLYGYTF
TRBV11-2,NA,CASELPGANVLTF
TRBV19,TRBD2,CASSEGTRMGTQYF
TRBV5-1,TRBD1,CASSLSGQNNEQFF
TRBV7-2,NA,CASSFISNTGELFF
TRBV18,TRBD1,CASSPKDRAEAFF
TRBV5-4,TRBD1,CASSTRTGDETQYF